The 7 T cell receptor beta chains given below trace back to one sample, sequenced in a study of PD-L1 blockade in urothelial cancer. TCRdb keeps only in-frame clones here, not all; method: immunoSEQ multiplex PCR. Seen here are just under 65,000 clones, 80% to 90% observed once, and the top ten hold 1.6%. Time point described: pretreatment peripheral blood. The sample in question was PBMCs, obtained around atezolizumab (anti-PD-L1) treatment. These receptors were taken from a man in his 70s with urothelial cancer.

Here the CDR3 reads CSVDEGSRPEAFF. The CDR3 DNA is TGCAGCGTTGACGAGGGCTCGCGACCTGAAGCTTTCTTT. The gene calls are TRBV29-1 and TRBJ1-1; D not resolved. The CDR3 is 13 amino acids. CDR1 is SQVTM, CDR2 ANQGSEA, per germline. Trimming pared 3 bases from V and 6 bases from J, leaving 14 bases between.

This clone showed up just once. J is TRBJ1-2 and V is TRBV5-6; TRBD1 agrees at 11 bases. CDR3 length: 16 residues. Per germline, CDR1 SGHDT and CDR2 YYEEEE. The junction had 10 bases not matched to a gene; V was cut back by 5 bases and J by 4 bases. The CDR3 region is CASRLGQGARTYGYTF. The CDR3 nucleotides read TGTGCCAGCAGATTAGGACAGGGGGCGCGAACCTATGGCTACACCTTC.

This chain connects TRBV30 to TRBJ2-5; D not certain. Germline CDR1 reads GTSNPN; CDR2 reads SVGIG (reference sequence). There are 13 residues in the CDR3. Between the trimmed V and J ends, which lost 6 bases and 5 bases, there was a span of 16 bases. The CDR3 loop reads CACSVRFGETQYF. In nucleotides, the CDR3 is TGTGCCTGCTCAGTCCGATTCGGGGAGACCCAGTACTTC.

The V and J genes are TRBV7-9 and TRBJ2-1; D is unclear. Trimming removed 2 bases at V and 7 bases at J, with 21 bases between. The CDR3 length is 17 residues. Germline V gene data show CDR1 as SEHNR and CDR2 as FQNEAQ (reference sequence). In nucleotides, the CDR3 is TGTGCCAGCAGCTTAATTGTCGTGGAGCCTAGTTTAAATGAGCAGTTCTTC. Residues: CASSLIVVEPSLNEQFF.

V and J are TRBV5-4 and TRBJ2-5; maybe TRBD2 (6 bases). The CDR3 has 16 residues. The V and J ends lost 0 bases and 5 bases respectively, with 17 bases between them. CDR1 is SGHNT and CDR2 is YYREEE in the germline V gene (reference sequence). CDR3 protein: CASSLAPGGTRETQYF. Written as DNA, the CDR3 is TGTGCCAGCAGCTTGGCGCCTGGGGGGACGAGGGAGACCCAGTACTTC.

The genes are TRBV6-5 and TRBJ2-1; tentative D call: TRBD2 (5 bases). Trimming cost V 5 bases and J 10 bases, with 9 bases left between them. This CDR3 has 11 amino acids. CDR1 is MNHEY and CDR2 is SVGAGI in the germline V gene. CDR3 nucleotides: TGTGCCAGCAGTCCGGGGAAGGAGCAGTTCTTC. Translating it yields CASSPGKEQFF.

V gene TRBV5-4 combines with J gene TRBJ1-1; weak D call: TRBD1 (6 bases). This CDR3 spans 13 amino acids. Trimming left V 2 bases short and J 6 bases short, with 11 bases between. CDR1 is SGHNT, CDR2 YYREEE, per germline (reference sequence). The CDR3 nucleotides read TGTGCCAGCAGCTTCCACAGGGATCCTGAAGCTTTCTTT. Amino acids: CASSFHRDPEAFF.